One and the same sample provided the 3 T cell receptor beta chains below, sequenced in a study of early stage breast cancer tumors. Using immunoSEQ multiplex PCR, the repertoire was profiled, and TCRdb retains in-frame clones only, with some absent. Found here are 25,000 to 35,000 clones, roughly 80% of them singletons; the top ten hold about 9.5%. Sequenced sample: breast tumor tissue. The receptors come from a person aged 30 to 40 with breast cancer.

This rearrangement joins TRBV10-3 to TRBJ2-7, with a possible D match to TRBD2 (5 bases). The CDR3 contains 12 residues. Germline lookup yields CDR1 ENHRY and CDR2 SYGVKD. Trimming shortened V by 6 bases and J by 4 bases, and 10 bases separated the two germline ends. The CDR3 loop is CAIRREGYEQYF. CDR3 nucleotide sequence: TGTGCCATCAGACGGGAAGGGTACGAGCAGTACTTC.

On this clone itself: The sample carries other DNA sequences with the same CDR3. The V call is TRBV11-3, the J call TRBJ2-2, with unresolved D. The germline V and J ends were trimmed by 2 bases and 6 bases, with 7 bases remaining between them. From germline, CDR1 is SGHNT and CDR2 YENEEA. The CDR3 spans 13 residues. The CDR3 here is CASSLRDPGELFF. CDR3 DNA sequence: TGTGCCAGCAGCTTACGAGACCCCGGGGAGCTGTTTTTT.

The rearrangement joins TRBV7-9 to TRBJ2-7; D perhaps matches TRBD2 (7 bases). V was pared by 1 base and J by 3 bases, with 10 bases between. From germline, CDR1 is SEHNR and CDR2 FQNEAQ (reference sequence). The CDR3 is 14 residues long. The CDR3 loop reads CASSLEGGGYEQYF. Written as DNA, the CDR3 is TGTGCCAGCAGCTTAGAAGGGGGGGGCTACGAGCAGTACTTC. Combining the CDR3 with reference TRBV7-9 and TRBJ2-7 gives the whole variable domain DTGVSQNPRHKITKRGQNVTFRCDPISEHNRLYWYRQTLGQGPEFLTYFQNEAQLEKSRLLSDRFSAERPKGSFSTLEIQRTEQGDSAMYLCASSLEGGGYEQYFGPGTRLTVT.